One sample yielded the 19 T cell receptor beta chains listed below, sequenced in a study of Graves' ophthalmopathy and Graves' hyperthyroidism. RNA served as the template for amplifying TCR beta CDR3 regions. HTBI primers primed a first-round RT-PCR, and a second-round multiplex PCR followed. In TCRdb, the multiplex PCR reads were re-called with MiXCR into one record per CDR3 protein. The sample shows 900,000 to 1,200,000 distinct CDR3 sequences, 35% to 40% of them seen only once. The sample was peripheral blood or thyroid tissue (not recorded which). The receptors here all came from an adult man with Graves' hyperthyroidism.

This clonotype was seen only once. The J gene is TRBJ1-3, the V gene TRBV29-1; D might be TRBD1 (5 bases). The CDR3 loop spans 15 amino acids. The germline gives CDR1 SQVTM, CDR2 ANQGSEA. Trimming pared 6 bases from V and 2 bases from J, leaving 17 bases between. The CDR3 sequence: CSVITGRETGNTIYF. CDR3 DNA sequence: TGCAGCGTGATCACAGGCAGGGAGACTGGAAACACCATATATTTT.

This clonotype was counted between two and nine times. Germline is not matched at one junction end, which may reflect a read error. The chain has TRBV28 and TRBJ1-2, with unresolved D. CDR1 and CDR2 (germline): MDHEN, SYDVKM. CDR3 size: 13 residues. The CDR3 DNA reads TGTGCCAGCAGCCCCGAGAGCAACTCTGGCTACACCTTC. Protein: CASSPESNSGYTF.

The chain carries TRBV25-1 and TRBJ2-7; TRBD2 aligns across 9 bases. The CDR3 length is 13 residues. V gave up 8 bases and J gave up 2 bases; unmatched junction bases: 4. CDR1 is MGHDK and CDR2 is SYGVNS in the germline V gene. CDR3 loop: CASFGGRAYEQYF. The CDR3 nucleotides read TGTGCCAGCTTTGGCGGGAGGGCCTACGAGCAGTACTTC.

The V and J genes are TRBV29-1 and TRBJ2-7; either TRBD1 or TRBD2 may supply D (5 bases each). V lost 4 bases, J lost 7 bases, and 23 bases lay in between. This CDR3 has 15 amino acids. Germline V lookup: CDR1 SQVTM, CDR2 ANQGSEA. The CDR3 spells CSVAERNRGLGEQYF. CDR3 in DNA: TGCAGCGTTGCTGAGAGGAACCGGGGCCTAGGGGAGCAGTACTTC.

This sequence joins TRBV10-2 and TRBJ2-5; perhaps TRBD1 as D (6 bases). CDR1 is WSHSY, CDR2 SAAADI, per germline. This CDR3 has 14 amino acids. The ends were cut back, 2 bases at V and 7 bases at J, with 14 bases in the middle. The CDR3 region is CASSEPDSPWTQYF. The CDR3 DNA follows: TGCGCCAGCAGTGAGCCGGACAGTCCATGGACCCAGTACTTC.

This chain uses TRBV7-2 with TRBJ2-5, with 10 bases matching TRBD1. This CDR3 is 16 amino acids long. The V gene's germline CDR1 is SGHTA and CDR2 FQGNSA. V was pared by 1 base and J by 5 bases, with 7 bases of the junction left unmatched. The CDR3 protein is CASSLEPGTGDETQYF. The CDR3 DNA follows: TGTGCCAGCAGCTTAGAGCCCGGGACAGGGGACGAGACCCAGTACTTC.

This clonotype appeared a single time. The chain uses TRBV10-3 and TRBJ2-1; 10 nucleotides line up with TRBD2. Germline-derived CDR1 and CDR2 are ENHRY and SYGVKD. V trimming: 2 bases; J trimming: 8 bases; junction bases outside the gene matches: 9. The CDR3 length is 16 residues. CDR3 amino acids: CAISEPASGGGYEQFF. The CDR3, as DNA: TGTGCCATCAGTGAGCCGGCTAGCGGGGGTGGCTATGAGCAGTTCTTC.

The rearrangement joins TRBV12-3 or TRBV12-4 to TRBJ1-1, with 7 bases that match TRBD1. The CDR3 sequence is 13 residues long. CDR3 amino acids: CASGLDRVTEAFF. As DNA, the CDR3 is TGTGCTAGTGGTTTAGACAGGGTCACTGAAGCTTTCTTT.

The chain uses TRBV6-5 and TRBJ1-2; a weak D match, TRBD1 (6 bases). This CDR3 has 13 amino acids. Per the germline V gene, CDR1 is MNHEY and CDR2 is SVGAGI. Trimming took off 6 bases at V and 6 bases at J, with 14 bases between the two ends. The CDR3, as DNA: TGTGCCAGCAGCCTACTGGGACATCATGGCTACACCTTC. It codes for CASSLLGHHGYTF.

The chain is built from TRBV12-3 or TRBV12-4 and TRBJ2-7; D is unclear. This CDR3 is built from 13 residues. Trimming removed 4 bases from V and 3 bases from J, with 10 bases in between. CDR3 sequence: CASSWTAIYEQYF. The CDR3 DNA reads as TGTGCCAGCAGTTGGACCGCTATCTACGAGCAGTACTTC.

This clonotype occurred a few times. The chain joins TRBV2 to TRBJ1-1; the D gene is possibly TRBD1 (5 bases). The CDR3 is 17 residues long. Germline V gene sequence: CDR1 SNHLY, CDR2 FYNNEI. With 5 bases removed from V and 5 bases from J, the gap between germline ends came to 24 bases. CDR3 bases: TGTGCCAGCAGTTGGGGGACGAACCGAGTGGTAAGGACTGAAGCTTTCTTT. It yields the protein CASSWGTNRVVRTEAFF.

This clonotype came up many times. This sequence joins TRBV12-3 or TRBV12-4 and TRBJ1-6; possibly TRBD1 for D (5 bases). V lost 2 bases and J lost 5, with 10 bases in between. The CDR3 totals 15 residues. The CDR3 DNA follows: TGTGCCAGCAGTTTACAGGGCCGAGATAATTCACCCCTCCACTTT. Residues: CASSLQGRDNSPLHF.

This clonotype has at least ten counts. The rearrangement links TRBV12-3 or TRBV12-4 to TRBJ1-5; D might be TRBD1 (5 bases). Deletions cut 5 bases from V and 5 bases from J, with 19 bases between. The CDR3 has 16 residues. CDR3 in DNA: TGTGCCAGCAGTCCAATGGGGCCAGGTCATTATCAGCCCCAGCATTTT. As protein: CASSPMGPGHYQPQHF.

At least ten counts were recorded for this clonotype. The chain uses TRBV29-1 and TRBJ1-2, with D perhaps matching TRBD1 (6 bases). The V gene's germline CDR1 is SQVTM and CDR2 ANQGSEA. Trimming cost V 6 bases and J 6 bases, with 11 bases left between them. The CDR3 is 11 amino acids. The CDR3 DNA reads TGCAGCGTCTCGGACAGTGATGGCTACACCTTC. As protein: CSVSDSDGYTF.

Points on this clonotype: A read error is possible here, since a much larger clone lies one base away. The J gene is TRBJ1-2, the V gene TRBV6-2 or TRBV6-3; the match to TRBD1 covers 9 bases. Germline CDR1 is MNHEY and CDR2 is SVGEGT. V gave up 6 bases and J gave up 7 bases; unmatched junction bases: 12. This CDR3 contains 15 residues. Here the CDR3 reads CASRDPGQGISGYTF. In DNA, the CDR3 is TGTGCCAGCAGAGACCCGGGACAGGGCATATCTGGCTACACCTTC.

This clonotype was observed once. V and J are TRBV29-1 and TRBJ2-7; no clear D gene. Trimming stripped 4 bases from V and 2 bases from J, with 12 bases between. The germline CDR1 and CDR2 sequences are SQVTM and ANQGSEA. CDR3 length: 13 residues. Here the CDR3 reads CSVGSHQTYEQYF. CDR3 sequence (DNA): TGCAGCGTTGGATCTCACCAAACCTACGAGCAGTACTTC.

As concerns this clonotype: Relative to the germline gene, one junction end is altered; a read error may explain this. The J gene is TRBJ2-7, the V gene TRBV6-2 or TRBV6-3, with D possibly matching TRBD2 (5 bases). Germline V gene data show CDR1 as MNHEY and CDR2 as SVGEGT. This CDR3 contains 16 residues. CDR3: CASSYGSAGYSHEQYF. CDR3 bases: TGTGCCAGCAGTTACGGGTCGGCGGGTTACTCCCACGAGCAGTACTTC.

This clonotype was seen repeatedly, ten times or more. The chain uses TRBV5-5 and TRBJ1-6; the D gene is possibly TRBD1 (6 bases). CDR3 size: 13 residues. Looked up from germline, CDR1 is SGHKS and CDR2 is YYEKEE (reference sequence). Trimming shortened V by 4 bases and J by 8 bases, and 10 bases separated the two germline ends. The CDR3 reads CASSLGADSPLHF. The DNA of the CDR3 is TGTGCCAGCAGCCTGGGGGCGGATTCACCCCTCCACTTT. The full variable domain, rest sourced from reference TRBV5-5 and TRBJ1-6, is DAGVTQSPTHLIKTRGQQVTLRCSPISGHKSVSWYQQVLGQGPQFIFQYYEKEERGRGNFPDRFSARQFPNYSSELNVNALLLGDSALYLCASSLGADSPLHFGNGTRLTVT.

The V gene is TRBV6-5, the J gene TRBJ2-5; TRBD1 aligns across 7 bases. J was trimmed by 5 bases and V by 4 bases; bases with no gene match: 7. This CDR3 comprises 14 residues. Germline values: CDR1 MNHEY, CDR2 SVGAGI. CDR3 DNA sequence: TGTGCCAGCAGTTCGGGACAGCTGTGGGAGACCCAGTACTTC. It codes for CASSSGQLWETQYF.